This T cell receptor (beta chain) emerged from a study of shared clonotypes between healthy human individuals. Study outcomes and limitations: Clonotype sharing levels among donors were expected to vary with sequencing depth.

V lost 4 bases and J 6 bases, leaving 20 bases between the germline ends. The CDR3 runs 15 residues. The germline CDR1 and CDR2 sequences are SGHDT and YYEEEE. In replicate PCRs of unsorted PBMC, approximately 0.3 ug DNA, 31,000 or so T cell genomes, was used. TCRdb's table, derived via immunoSEQ multiplex PCR, lists solely in-frame clones and lacks some. The sample lists about 480,000 clones; around 79% were seen once. As for this clone: Its antigen remains unidentified.

The clonotype was recovered from a woman aged 40 to 49 in good health. Some clones in this sample may be carry-over from other donors' samples. The sequencing sample was made of PBMCs. The chain has TRBV5-6 and TRBJ2-7; a weak D match, TRBD2 (6 bases). CDR3 amino acids: CASSPWGLRRLEQYF. The CDR3 region has the DNA TGTGCCAGCAGCCCGTGGGGACTCCGTCGTCTCGAGCAGTACTTC.